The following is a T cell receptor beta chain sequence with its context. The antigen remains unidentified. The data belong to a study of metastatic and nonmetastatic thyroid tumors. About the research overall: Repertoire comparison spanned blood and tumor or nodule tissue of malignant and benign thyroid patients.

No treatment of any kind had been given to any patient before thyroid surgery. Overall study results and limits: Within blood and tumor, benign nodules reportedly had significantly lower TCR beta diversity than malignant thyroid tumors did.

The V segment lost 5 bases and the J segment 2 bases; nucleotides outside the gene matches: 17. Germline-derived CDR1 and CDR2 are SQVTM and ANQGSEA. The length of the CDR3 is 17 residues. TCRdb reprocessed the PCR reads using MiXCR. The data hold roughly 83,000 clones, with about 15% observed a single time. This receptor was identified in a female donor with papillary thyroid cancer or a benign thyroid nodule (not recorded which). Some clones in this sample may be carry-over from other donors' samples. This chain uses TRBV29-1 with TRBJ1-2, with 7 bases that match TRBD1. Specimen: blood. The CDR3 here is CSVSGQVGTQLNYGYTF. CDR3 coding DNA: TGCAGCGTTTCTGGACAGGTTGGGACCCAGCTAAACTATGGCTACACCTTC.